This TCR beta chain was obtained from a study of CD8+CD57+ T cells in acquired aplastic anemia. Overall study context: The average for DNA from sorted CD4+ and CD8+ cells was roughly 3 ug.

CD8+CD57+ cell expansion had been shown by flow cytometry in patients chosen for sequencing. The diagnosis in all patients was severe acquired aplastic anemia. The CDR3 extends over 15 amino acids. CDR1 and CDR2 (germline): SNHLY, FYNNEI. V was cut by 6 bases and J by 1 base, with 15 bases left in between. This clonotype was counted a few times. For CDR3 and TCR beta VDJ profiling, genomic DNA was the template used. From the reads, TCRdb called clonotypes with MiXCR, one entry per CDR3 protein. In the table there are roughly 500,000 distinct CDR3 sequences, around a third of which are singletons. The TCR was taken from a human donor with aplastic anemia. V gene TRBV2 combines with J gene TRBJ2-5; D gene uncertain. The source material was sorted CD4+, CD8+, or CD8+CD57+ T cells (not recorded which) from PBMCs. CDR3 sequence: CASSDPSSVQETQYF. The CDR3 DNA is TGTGCCAGCAGCGATCCGTCGTCAGTCCAAGAGACCCAGTACTTC.